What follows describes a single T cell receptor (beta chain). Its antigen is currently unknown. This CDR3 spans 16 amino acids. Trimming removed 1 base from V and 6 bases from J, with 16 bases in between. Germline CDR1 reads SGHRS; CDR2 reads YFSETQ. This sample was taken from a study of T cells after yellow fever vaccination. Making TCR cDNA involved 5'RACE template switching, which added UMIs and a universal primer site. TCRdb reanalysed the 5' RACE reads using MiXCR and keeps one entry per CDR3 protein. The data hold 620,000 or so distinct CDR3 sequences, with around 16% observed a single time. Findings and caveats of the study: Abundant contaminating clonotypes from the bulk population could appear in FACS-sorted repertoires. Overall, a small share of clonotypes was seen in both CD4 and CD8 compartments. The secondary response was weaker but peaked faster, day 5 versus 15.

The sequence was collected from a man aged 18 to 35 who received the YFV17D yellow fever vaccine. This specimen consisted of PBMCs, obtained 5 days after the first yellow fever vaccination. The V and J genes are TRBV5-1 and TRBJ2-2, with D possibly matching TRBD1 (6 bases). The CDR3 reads CASSLPQGMGAGELFF. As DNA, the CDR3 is TGCGCCAGCAGCTTGCCTCAGGGGATGGGGGCCGGGGAGCTGTTTTTT. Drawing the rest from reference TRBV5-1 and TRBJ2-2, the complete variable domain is KAGVTQTPRYLIKTRGQQVTLSCSPISGHRSVSWYQQTPGQGLQFLFEYFSETQRNKGNFPGRFSGRQFSNSRSEMNVSTLELGDSALYLCASSLPQGMGAGELFFGEGSRLTVL.